This is a list of T cell receptor beta chains from one sample in a study of shared clonotypes between healthy human individuals. Profiling relied on immunoSEQ multiplex PCR, and the TCRdb table lists in-frame clones only, not all of them. Of around 2.5 million clones listed, under 95% are singletons. Input material: naive CD4+ T cells from PBMCs. The receptors come from a man between 18 and 29 years old in good health. Some clones in this sample may be carry-over from other donors' samples. The CDR3 runs from the conserved cysteine through the conserved F or W.

TRBV21-1,CAPSSPGQPNTEAFF
TRBV5-6,CASSLLGQEYYEQYF
TRBV6-4,CASSEKGPLQLYGYTF
TRBV7-2,CASSPGRRGREGLYEQYF
TRBV19,CASSSYRVPSAEQYF
TRBV2,CASSEAYSGNTIYF
TRBV7-2,CASSLGSGTGRQPQHF
TRBV18,CASSPGRTYEQYF
TRBV28,CASRTTDTGELFF
TRBV5-4,CASSLEGTGKGYTF
TRBV29-1,CSVEDPYQVEQYF
TRBV28,CASSSTGISYEQYF